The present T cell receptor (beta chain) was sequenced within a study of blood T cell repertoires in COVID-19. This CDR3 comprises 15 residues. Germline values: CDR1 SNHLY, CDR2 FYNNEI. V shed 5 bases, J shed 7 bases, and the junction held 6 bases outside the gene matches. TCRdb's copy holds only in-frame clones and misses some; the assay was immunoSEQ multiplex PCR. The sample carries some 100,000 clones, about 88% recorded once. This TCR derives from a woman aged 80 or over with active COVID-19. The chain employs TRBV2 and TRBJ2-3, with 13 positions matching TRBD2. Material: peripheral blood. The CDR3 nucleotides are TGTGCCAGCAGTCCGCCGGGACTAGCGGGAAATACGCAGTATTTT. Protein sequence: CASSPPGLAGNTQYF.